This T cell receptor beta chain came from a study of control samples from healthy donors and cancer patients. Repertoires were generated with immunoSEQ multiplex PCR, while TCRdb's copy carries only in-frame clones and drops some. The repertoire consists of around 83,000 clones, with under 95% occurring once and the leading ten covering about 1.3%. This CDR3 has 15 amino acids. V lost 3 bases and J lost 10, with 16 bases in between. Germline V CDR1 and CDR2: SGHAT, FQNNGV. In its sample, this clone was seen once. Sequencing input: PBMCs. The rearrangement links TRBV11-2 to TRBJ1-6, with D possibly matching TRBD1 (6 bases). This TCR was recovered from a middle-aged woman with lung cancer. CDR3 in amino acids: CASSFAQGGGSPLHF. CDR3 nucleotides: TGTGCCAGCAGCTTTGCACAGGGCGGTGGATCACCCCTCCACTTT.